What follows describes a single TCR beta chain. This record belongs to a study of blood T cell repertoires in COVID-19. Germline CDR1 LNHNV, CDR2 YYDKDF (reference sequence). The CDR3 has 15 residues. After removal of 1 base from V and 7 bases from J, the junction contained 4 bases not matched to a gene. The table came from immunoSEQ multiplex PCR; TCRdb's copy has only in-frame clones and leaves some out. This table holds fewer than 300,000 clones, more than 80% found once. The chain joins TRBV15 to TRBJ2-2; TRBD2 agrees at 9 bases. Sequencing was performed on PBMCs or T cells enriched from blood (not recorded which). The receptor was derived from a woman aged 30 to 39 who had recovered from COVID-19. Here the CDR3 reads CATSRGGRALGELFF. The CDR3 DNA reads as TGTGCCACCAGCAGAGGCGGGAGGGCCCTCGGGGAGCTGTTTTTT.